This TCR beta chain came from a study of control samples from healthy donors and cancer patients. Deletions cut 8 bases from V and 0 bases from J, with 11 bases between. The CDR3 runs to 14 residues. Germline V gene lookup returns CDR1 LNHDA and CDR2 SQIVND (reference sequence). Sequencing used immunoSEQ multiplex PCR; TCRdb keeps in-frame clones, though not all of them. The sample has just under 60,000 clones, under 95% seen once; the top ten hold about 1.8%. Source material: PBMCs. The sequence came from a man aged 40-55 years with colorectal cancer. The V gene is TRBV19, the J gene TRBJ1-5; D unresolved. The DNA of the CDR3 is TGTGCCAGTGGTAAAGGGAATAGCAATCAGCCCCAGCATTTT. Amino acids: CASGKGNSNQPQHF.